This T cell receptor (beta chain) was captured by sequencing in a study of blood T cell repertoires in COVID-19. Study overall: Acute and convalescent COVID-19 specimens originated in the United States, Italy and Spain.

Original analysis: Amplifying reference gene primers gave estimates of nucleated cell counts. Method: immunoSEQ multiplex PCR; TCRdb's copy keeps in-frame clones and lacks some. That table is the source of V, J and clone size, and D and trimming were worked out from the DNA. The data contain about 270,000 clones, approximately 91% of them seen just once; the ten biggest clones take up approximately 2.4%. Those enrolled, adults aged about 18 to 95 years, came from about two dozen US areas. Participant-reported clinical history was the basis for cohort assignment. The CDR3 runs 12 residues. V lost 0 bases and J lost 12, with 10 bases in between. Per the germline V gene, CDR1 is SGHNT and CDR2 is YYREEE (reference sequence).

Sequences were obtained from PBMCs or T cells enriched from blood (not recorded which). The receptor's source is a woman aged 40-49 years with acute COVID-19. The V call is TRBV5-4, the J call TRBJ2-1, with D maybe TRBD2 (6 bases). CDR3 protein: CASSLGQGGQFF. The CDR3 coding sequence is TGTGCCAGCAGCTTGGGCCAGGGAGGGCAGTTCTTC.